Presented here are 9 T cell receptor beta chains from one specimen sequenced in a study of T cells in localized non-small cell lung cancer. Generated by immunoSEQ multiplex PCR, the TCRdb table keeps only in-frame clones and is missing some. The sample yields 4,800 or so clones, about 30% seen once. The sample here was lung tumor tissue, taken before any cancer treatment. These receptors were collected from a woman between 40 and 69 years old with stage II squamous cell lung carcinoma.

The chain employs TRBV30 and TRBJ1-5; 8 nucleotides agree with TRBD1. CDR3 length: 12 amino acids. J gave up 4 bases and V 5 bases, and 1 base lay outside the gene matches. The germline CDR1 and CDR2 sequences are GTSNPN and SVGIG (reference sequence). The CDR3 DNA follows: TGTGCCTGGGACAGGGGTAATCAGCCCCAGCATTTT. This gives the protein CAWDRGNQPQHF.

The V call is TRBV30, the J call TRBJ2-1, with D uncertain. This CDR3 spans 14 amino acids. The V gene lost 3 bases and the J gene lost 7 bases, with 16 bases spanning the gap. Germline V gene sequence: CDR1 GTSNPN, CDR2 SVGIG (reference sequence). CDR3 region: CAWRSQGPWNEQFF. CDR3 DNA sequence: TGTGCCTGGAGAAGCCAAGGCCCCTGGAATGAGCAGTTCTTC.

Written as DNA, the CDR3 is TGCAGCCAGGGGGGGACAGCTAATGAAAAACTGTTTTTT. Encoded protein: CSQGGTANEKLFF. The chain carries TRBV29-1 and TRBJ1-4; 7 bases match TRBD1. CDR1 and CDR2 from the germline V gene are SQVTM and ANQGSEA. This CDR3 has 13 residues. V trimming: 8 bases; J trimming: 3 bases; junction bases outside the gene matches: 6.

The rearrangement joins TRBV19 to TRBJ2-1, with 9 bases identical to TRBD1. The V gene end was trimmed by 6 bases and the J gene end by 5 bases; junction bases not matched to a gene: 8. From germline, CDR1 is LNHDA and CDR2 SQIVND (reference sequence). The CDR3 extends over 15 amino acids. This CDR3 is CASRRTGVGNNEQFF. In nucleotides, the CDR3 is TGTGCCAGTAGAAGGACAGGGGTCGGGAACAATGAGCAGTTCTTC.

V is TRBV7-5 and J is TRBJ2-7; the table's D call, TRBD2, has no DNA check behind it. TRBV7-5 is marked as a pseudogene. The CDR3 runs to 15 residues. Here the CDR3 DNA reads TGTGCCAGAGCGCAAGGACAAGCCCGCGGGGGAGAGCAGTACTTC. Amino acids: CARAQGQARGGEQYF.

V gene TRBV18 combines with J gene TRBJ1-1, with 12 bases lining up with TRBD1. CDR1 is KGHSH and CDR2 is LQKENI in the germline V gene. The CDR3 has 18 amino acids. The V segment lost 4 bases and the J segment 4 bases; nucleotides outside the gene matches: 13. CDR3 DNA: TGTGCCAGCTCACGCCTGCCGGGACAGGGGGCAGGGGCCACTGAAGCTTTCTTT. The encoded protein is CASSRLPGQGAGATEAFF.

The chain links TRBV7-7 to TRBJ1-3; 12 nucleotides match TRBD1. Germline V gene data show CDR1 as SSHAT and CDR2 as FNYEAQ (reference sequence). The CDR3 totals 16 residues. J was trimmed by 3 bases and V by 3 bases; bases with no gene match: 3. CDR3 nucleotide sequence: TGTGCCAGCAGCTTGGGACAGGGGGCGCGTGGAAACACCATATATTTT. Translated: CASSLGQGARGNTIYF.

This clone was observed a handful of times. The chain uses TRBV4-1 and TRBJ2-7; D possibly corresponds to TRBD2 (6 bases). The ends were cut back, 1 base at V and 3 bases at J, with 13 bases in the middle. CDR1 and CDR2 (germline): MGHRA, YSYEKL. This CDR3 is built from 15 residues. The CDR3 loop is CASSQAPTSRYEQYF. For the CDR3, the DNA is TGCGCCAGCAGCCAAGCCCCCACTAGCCGCTACGAGCAGTACTTC.

In this sample, this clone turned up a few times. The V and J genes are TRBV6-1 and TRBJ1-2; 7 bases align to TRBD1. Germline values: CDR1 MNHNS, CDR2 SASEGT. This CDR3 is built from 15 residues. V lost 0 bases to trimming and J lost 4 bases; unmatched junction nucleotides: 5. DNA of the CDR3: TGTGCCAGCAGTGAAGCGTCGGGACAGAGCTATGGCTACACCTTC. Protein: CASSEASGQSYGYTF.